Below, 25 T cell receptor beta chains from the same sample are listed, as sequenced in a study of T cells in Graves' hyperthyroidism and ophthalmopathy. The TCR beta CDR3 regions underwent amplification using RNA transcripts as the source. First-round RT-PCR with HTBI primers amplified the TCR CDR3 region. A single record per CDR3 protein comes from TCRdb applying MiXCR to the multiplex PCR reads. The repertoire holds approximately 420,000 distinct CDR3 sequences, with more than 12% as singletons. Sequenced: blood. Receptors were obtained from a woman aged 25 to 39 with Graves' hyperthyroidism.

This clonotype was counted a few times. The J gene is TRBJ2-7, the V gene TRBV29-1; TRBD2 might be the D (6 bases). Trimming took 4 bases from V and 2 from J, leaving 15 bases between them. The CDR3 sequence is 14 residues long. Germline CDR1 reads SQVTM; CDR2 reads ANQGSEA. CDR3 loop: CSVVGTPDPYEQYF. The CDR3 DNA reads TGCAGCGTTGTAGGGACTCCCGACCCCTACGAGCAGTACTTC.

This clonotype has ten or more counts. The V and J genes are TRBV12-3 or TRBV12-4 and TRBJ2-1; D possibly matches TRBD1 or TRBD2 (5 bases each). This CDR3 comprises 12 residues. Trimming stripped 4 bases from V and 6 bases from J, with 7 bases between. As DNA, the CDR3 is TGTGCCAGCAGTTGGGACGGCAATGAGCAGTTCTTC. Its translation is CASSWDGNEQFF.

In its sample, this clonotype was seen a few times. The V call is TRBV7-2, the J call TRBJ2-4, with D uncertain. The ends were cut back, 3 bases at V and 3 bases at J, with 9 bases in the middle. CDR1 and CDR2 from the germline V gene are SGHTA and FQGNSA. CDR3 length equals 14 residues. CDR3 sequence (DNA): TGTGCCAGCAGCTTTAGACCCCGCAAAAACATTCAGTACTTC. It specifies CASSFRPRKNIQYF.

This clonotype was seen many times. The V and J genes are TRBV7-2 and TRBJ2-3; 7 bases are shared with TRBD1. The V gene end was trimmed by 3 bases and the J gene end by 9 bases; junction bases not matched to a gene: 6. The CDR3 totals 13 residues. Germline CDR1 is SGHTA and CDR2 is FQGNSA. CDR3 in amino acids: CASSFIRGRTQYF. CDR3 DNA: TGTGCCAGCAGCTTTATTAGGGGGCGGACGCAGTATTTT.

The table lists this clonotype with a count of one. The chain uses TRBV24-1 and TRBJ2-2; 11 bases match TRBD1. In germline, CDR1 is KGHDR, CDR2 SFDVKD. The CDR3 sequence is 16 residues long. With 3 bases clipped from V and 3 bases from J, the junction kept 2 bases outside the gene matches. CDR3 loop: CATSDPGQGDTGELFF. The CDR3 nucleotides read TGTGCCACCAGTGATCCGGGACAGGGGGACACCGGGGAGCTGTTTTTT.

This chain links TRBV7-2 with TRBJ2-7; D possibly corresponds to TRBD2 (5 bases). The germline CDR1 and CDR2 sequences are SGHTA and FQGNSA. This CDR3 has 16 amino acids. Deletions cut 1 base from V and 0 bases from J, with 13 bases between. CDR3 region: CASSLVWSGLSYEQYF. The CDR3 DNA is TGTGCCAGCAGCTTAGTTTGGTCAGGACTCTCCTACGAGCAGTACTTC.

This clonotype appeared a few times. V gene TRBV12-3 or TRBV12-4 combines with J gene TRBJ2-3; perhaps D is TRBD1 or TRBD2 (5 bases each). V lost 5 bases, J lost 0 bases, and 15 bases lay in between. The CDR3 spans 16 residues. The CDR3 reads CASSPPRGRSTDTQYF. Written as DNA, the CDR3 is TGTGCCAGCAGTCCCCCCCGGGGCCGAAGCACAGATACGCAGTATTTT.

This clonotype has more than one count but fewer than ten. The V gene is TRBV10-2, the J gene TRBJ2-1; the D gene is possibly TRBD2 (6 bases). In germline, CDR1 is WSHSY, CDR2 SAAADI. CDR3 length: 13 residues. V was cut by 0 bases and J by 6 bases, with 6 bases left in between. The CDR3 coding sequence is TGCGCCAGCAGTGAGTCGGGGGGCAATGAGCAGTTCTTC. It yields the protein CASSESGGNEQFF.

The chain couples TRBV29-1 to TRBJ2-1; 9 bases match TRBD1. The CDR3 extends over 11 amino acids. Germline V gives CDR1 SQVTM, CDR2 ANQGSEA. J lost 15 bases, V lost 4 bases, and 7 bases had no gene match. CDR3 nucleotides: TGCAGCGTTGTATTGGACAGGGGTGGGTTCTTC. Translating it yields CSVVLDRGGFF.

This clonotype was counted many times. Compared with germline, one end of the junction differs, possibly owing to a read error. This chain links TRBV20-1 with TRBJ1-6; D remains unclear. The CDR3 has 14 residues. Germline V gives CDR1 DFQATT, CDR2 SNEGSKA (reference sequence). The DNA of the CDR3 is TGCAGTGCCAGAGGGTTGGTCTTGGATTCACCCCTCCACTTT. Encoded protein: CSARGLVLDSPLHF.

This clonotype was seen a few times. The genes are TRBV5-1 and TRBJ2-5; D gene ambiguous. The CDR3 has 13 residues. The V end lost 0 bases, the J end lost 5 bases, and 8 bases lay between the germline ends. From germline, CDR1 is SGHRS and CDR2 YFSETQ. The CDR3 DNA reads as TGCGCCAGCAGCTTGGAAAGGGTGGAGACCCAGTACTTC. Translating it yields CASSLERVETQYF.

This clonotype was picked up many times. V gene TRBV7-2 combines with J gene TRBJ1-2; no reliable D call. V was cut by 3 bases and J by 2 bases, with 4 bases left in between. Germline V gene data show CDR1 as SGHTA and CDR2 as FQGNSA. The CDR3 runs to 12 residues. CDR3: CASSFVNYGYTF. The DNA of the CDR3 is TGTGCCAGCAGCTTTGTAAACTATGGCTACACCTTC.

This clonotype appeared many times. In DNA form, the CDR3 reads TGTGCCAGCAGTTTAGCGGAGAACTGGTACGAGCAGTACTTC. This translates into CASSLAENWYEQYF. The V and J genes are TRBV12-3 or TRBV12-4 and TRBJ2-7, with unresolved D. This CDR3 spans 14 amino acids. V was trimmed by 0 bases and J by 4 bases, leaving 10 bases between them.

In its sample, this clonotype was seen many times. The rearrangement uses TRBV5-1 and TRBJ2-3; 12 nucleotides line up with TRBD2. Germline CDR1 reads SGHRS; CDR2 reads YFSETQ. The CDR3 runs 16 residues. Trimming cost V 0 bases and J 1 base; bases outside gene matches: 0. The CDR3 protein is CASSLASGRGTDTQYF. Here the CDR3 DNA reads TGCGCCAGCAGCTTGGCTAGCGGGAGGGGCACAGATACGCAGTATTTT.

This clonotype was recorded at least ten times. The chain employs TRBV7-9 and TRBJ2-7, with D perhaps TRBD2 (5 bases). V lost 1 base, J lost 3 bases, and 16 bases lay in between. The CDR3 covers 16 residues. Germline loops: CDR1 SEHNR, CDR2 FQNEAQ (reference sequence). CDR3 in DNA: TGTGCCAGCAGCTTAGGAGGAACGGGGAGAGACTACGAGCAGTACTTC. Translated, it gives CASSLGGTGRDYEQYF.

This clonotype was counted ten times or more. The rearrangement joins TRBV3-1 to TRBJ1-6; unclear D gene. Germline V gene lookup returns CDR1 LGHDT and CDR2 YNNKEL (reference sequence). V was shortened by 1 base and J by 8 bases, with 6 bases between the two germline ends. This CDR3 is built from 13 residues. The CDR3 region is CASSQVGDSPLHF. The CDR3 region has the DNA TGTGCCAGCAGCCAAGTTGGGGATTCACCCCTCCACTTT.

The chain is built from TRBV20-1 and TRBJ2-1; TRBD2 is a possible D gene (5 bases). The length of the CDR3 is 14 residues. V was pared by 3 bases and J by 7 bases, with 16 bases between. Germline loops: CDR1 DFQATT, CDR2 SNEGSKA (reference sequence). The CDR3 nucleotides read TGCAGTGCTAGTGAGGACTCCCTTGGAAATGAGCAGTTCTTC. Protein sequence: CSASEDSLGNEQFF.

In this sample, this clonotype turned up many times. The chain links TRBV6-1 to TRBJ2-5; 8 nucleotides line up with TRBD1. Germline V gene lookup returns CDR1 MNHNS and CDR2 SASEGT. J was trimmed by 3 bases and V by 5 bases; bases with no gene match: 11. The CDR3 extends over 16 amino acids. Written as DNA, the CDR3 is TGTGCCAGCAGTACTATCGGGACAGGACGAAAAGAGACCCAGTACTTC. Translating it yields CASSTIGTGRKETQYF.

In this sample, this clonotype turned up many times. The rearrangement joins TRBV11-2 to TRBJ1-4, with D uncertain. The CDR3 totals 17 residues. The germline V gene encodes CDR1 SGHAT and CDR2 FQNNGV. Trimming stripped 0 bases from V and 7 bases from J, with 18 bases between. The CDR3 nucleotides read TGTGCCAGCAGCTTAGATCTCGGTGGGAGAAGAGGTGAAAAACTGTTTTTT. It translates to CASSLDLGGRRGEKLFF.

The sample holds many counts of this clonotype. J is TRBJ2-3 and V is TRBV12-3 or TRBV12-4, with D uncertain. The CDR3 sequence is 12 residues long. V gave up 6 bases and J gave up 5 bases, with 9 bases separating them. CDR3 nucleotide sequence: TGTGCCAGCAGCCTTAAAGTAGATACGCAGTATTTT. Translation gives CASSLKVDTQYF.

The V gene is TRBV20-1, the J gene TRBJ2-1; 8 bases line up with TRBD2. Germline V gene lookup returns CDR1 DFQATT and CDR2 SNEGSKA (reference sequence). The CDR3 length is 14 residues. V trimming: 7 bases; J trimming: 1 base; junction bases outside the gene matches: 6. The CDR3 sequence: CSVSGRGSYNEQFF. DNA of the CDR3: TGCAGTGTAAGCGGGAGAGGGTCCTACAATGAGCAGTTCTTC.

In this sample, this clonotype turned up many times. This sequence joins TRBV5-1 and TRBJ2-3, with 9 bases aligning to TRBD2. V trimming: 4 bases; J trimming: 0 bases; junction bases outside the gene matches: 6. This CDR3 contains 16 residues. Germline CDR1 is SGHRS and CDR2 is YFSETQ. The CDR3 bases are TGCGCCAGCAGCACTCGACTAGCGGCTAGCACAGATACGCAGTATTTT. Protein sequence: CASSTRLAASTDTQYF.

This clonotype was seen just once. The chain links TRBV6-1 to TRBJ2-5; TRBD1 might be the D (5 bases). Germline V CDR1 and CDR2: MNHNS, SASEGT. V lost 6 bases to trimming and J lost 2 bases, with 16 bases between them. This CDR3 is 15 amino acids long. The CDR3 DNA is TGTGCCAGCAGGGGGCCCCCCCCTTTTCAAGAGACCCAGTACTTC. Translation gives CASRGPPPFQETQYF.

The chain is built from TRBV6-1 and TRBJ2-7; a possible D gene is TRBD1 (6 bases). Trimming removed 5 bases from V and 6 bases from J, with 14 bases in between. This CDR3 region has 13 residues. Per the germline V gene, CDR1 is MNHNS and CDR2 is SASEGT. CDR3 protein: CASSSYRVAEQYF. CDR3 sequence (DNA): TGTGCCAGCAGTTCGTACAGGGTGGCCGAGCAGTACTTC.

Of note for this clonotype: A much larger clone lies a single base off, so this may be a read error. The rearrangement links TRBV9 to TRBJ2-7; possibly TRBD2 for D (5 bases). The germline V gene encodes CDR1 SGDLS and CDR2 YYNGEE. The CDR3 extends over 14 amino acids. V gave up 0 bases and J gave up 2 bases, with 9 bases separating them. The DNA for the CDR3 is TGTGCCAGCAGCGTAGGAGGGTCTCCCTACGAGCAGTACTTC. Its protein is CASSVGGSPYEQYF.